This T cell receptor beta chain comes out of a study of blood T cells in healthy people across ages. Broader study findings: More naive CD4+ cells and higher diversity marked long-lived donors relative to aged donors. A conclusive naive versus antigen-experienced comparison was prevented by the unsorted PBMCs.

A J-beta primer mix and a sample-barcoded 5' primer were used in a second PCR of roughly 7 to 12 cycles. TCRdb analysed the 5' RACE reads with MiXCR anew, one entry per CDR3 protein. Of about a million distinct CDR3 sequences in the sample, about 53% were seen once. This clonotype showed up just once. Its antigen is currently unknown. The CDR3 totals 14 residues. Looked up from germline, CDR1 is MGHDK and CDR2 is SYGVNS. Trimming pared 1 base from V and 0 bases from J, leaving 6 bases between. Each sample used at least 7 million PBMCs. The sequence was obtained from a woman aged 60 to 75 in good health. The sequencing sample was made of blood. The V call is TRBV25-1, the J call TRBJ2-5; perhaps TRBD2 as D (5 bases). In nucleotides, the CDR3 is TGTGCCAGCAGTGAATTCGGGAACCAAGAGACCCAGTACTTC. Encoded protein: CASSEFGNQETQYF.